The clone carrying this T cell receptor (beta chain) was seen a handful of times. The antigen is unknown. The table came from immunoSEQ multiplex PCR; TCRdb's copy has only in-frame clones and leaves some out. The profile shows about 7,200 clones, 84% of them singletons. The CDR3 totals 14 residues. V was trimmed by 0 bases and J by 1 base, leaving 5 bases between them. Germline CDR1 is SGHRS and CDR2 is YFSETQ. The sample originates from a study of T cell repertoires in ileal Crohn's disease. Overall study context: Patients had a median roughly 8-year disease duration, and about 40% were active smokers. Study-level findings and limits: Clonal expansions were more frequent in active smokers than non-smokers at surgery. Mucosal expansions were suggested to be mainly CD8 T cells.

Included were adult ileal or ileocolonic Crohn's patients indicated for ileocolonic resection. The origin of this receptor is an adult with Crohn's disease. Sequencing was performed on ileal tissue. V usage is TRBV5-1 and J usage is TRBJ2-4; a weak D match, TRBD1 (5 bases). In DNA, the CDR3 is TGCGCCAGCAGCTTGGACAGGGCCAAAAACATTCAGTACTTC. This sequence encodes CASSLDRAKNIQYF.